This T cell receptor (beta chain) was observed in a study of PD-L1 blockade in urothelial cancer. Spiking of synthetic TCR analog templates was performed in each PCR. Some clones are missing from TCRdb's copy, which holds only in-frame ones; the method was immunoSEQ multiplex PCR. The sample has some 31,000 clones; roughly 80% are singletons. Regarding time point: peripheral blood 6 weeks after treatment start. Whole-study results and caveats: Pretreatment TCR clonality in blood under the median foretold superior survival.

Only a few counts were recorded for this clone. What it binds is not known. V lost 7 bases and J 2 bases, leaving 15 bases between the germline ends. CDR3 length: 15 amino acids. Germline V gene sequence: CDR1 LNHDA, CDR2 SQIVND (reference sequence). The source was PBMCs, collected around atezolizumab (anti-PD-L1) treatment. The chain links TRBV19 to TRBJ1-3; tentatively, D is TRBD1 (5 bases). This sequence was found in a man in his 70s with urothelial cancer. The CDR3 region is CASNQRRGTGNTIYF. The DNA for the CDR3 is TGTGCCAGTAATCAACGACGGGGGACTGGAAACACCATATATTTT.